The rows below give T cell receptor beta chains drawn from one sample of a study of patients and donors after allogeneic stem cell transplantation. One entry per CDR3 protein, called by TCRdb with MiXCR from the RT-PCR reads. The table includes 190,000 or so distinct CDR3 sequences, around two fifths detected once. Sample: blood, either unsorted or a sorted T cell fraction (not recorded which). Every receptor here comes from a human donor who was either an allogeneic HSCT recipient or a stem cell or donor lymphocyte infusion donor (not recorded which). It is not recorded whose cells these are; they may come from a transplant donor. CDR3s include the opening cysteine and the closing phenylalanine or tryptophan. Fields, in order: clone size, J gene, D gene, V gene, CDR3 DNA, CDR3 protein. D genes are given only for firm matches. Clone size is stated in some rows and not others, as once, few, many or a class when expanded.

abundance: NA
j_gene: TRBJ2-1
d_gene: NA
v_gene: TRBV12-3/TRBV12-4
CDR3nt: TGTGCCAGCACCGCGGGCAGGGTCTCCTACAATGAGCAGTTCTTC
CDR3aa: CASTAGRVSYNEQFF

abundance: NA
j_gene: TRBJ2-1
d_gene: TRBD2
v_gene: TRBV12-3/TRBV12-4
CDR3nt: TGTGCCAGCAGTTTGACTAGCGGGAGCAGTGAGCAGTTCTTC
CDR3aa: CASSLTSGSSEQFF

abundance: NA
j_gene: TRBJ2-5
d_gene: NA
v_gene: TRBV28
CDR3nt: TGTGCCAGCAGCCCTATGAGAACCCAGTACTTC
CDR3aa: CASSPMRTQYF

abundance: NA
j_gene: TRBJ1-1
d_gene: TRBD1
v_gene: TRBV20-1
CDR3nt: TGCAGTGCTAGGCCTCGGGACAGGGGTCTTTACACTGAAGCTTTCTTT
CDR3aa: CSARPRDRGLYTEAFF

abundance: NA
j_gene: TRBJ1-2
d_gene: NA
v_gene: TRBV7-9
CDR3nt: TGTGCCAGCAACAGGGAGGACTATGGCTACACCTTC
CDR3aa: CASNREDYGYTF

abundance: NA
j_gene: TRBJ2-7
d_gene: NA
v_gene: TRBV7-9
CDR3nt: TGTGCCAGCAGCCGGATATCCTACGAGCAGTACTTC
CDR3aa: CASSRISYEQYF

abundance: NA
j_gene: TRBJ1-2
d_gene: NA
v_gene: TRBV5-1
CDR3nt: TGCGCCAGCAGCTTGGATGGGGGCAGCGATTCCTATGGCTACACCTTC
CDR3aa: CASSLDGGSDSYGYTF

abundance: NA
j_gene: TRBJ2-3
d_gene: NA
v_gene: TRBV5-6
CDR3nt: TGTGCCAGCACCTGGGGGACGGTACTCACAGATACGCAGTATTTT
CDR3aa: CASTWGTVLTDTQYF

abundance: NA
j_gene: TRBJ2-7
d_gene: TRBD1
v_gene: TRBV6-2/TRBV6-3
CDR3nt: TGTGCCAGCAGTGTGCAGGGGGCCGCTTCCTACGAGCAGTACTTC
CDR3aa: CASSVQGAASYEQYF

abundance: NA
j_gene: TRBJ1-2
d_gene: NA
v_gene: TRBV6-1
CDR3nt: TGTGCCAGCAGTGCCTCGATTGTCTATGGCTACATCTTC
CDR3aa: CASSASIVYGYIF

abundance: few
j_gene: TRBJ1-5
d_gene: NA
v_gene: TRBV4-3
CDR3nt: TGCGCCAGCAGCCAAGAACGAGGCAGGCCATGTAGCAATCAGCCCCAGCATTTT
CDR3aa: CASSQERGRPCSNQPQHF

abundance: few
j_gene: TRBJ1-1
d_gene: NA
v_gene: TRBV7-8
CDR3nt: TGTGCCAGCAGCCCAATCAACACGGGGAACACTGAAGCTTTCTTT
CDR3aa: CASSPINTGNTEAFF

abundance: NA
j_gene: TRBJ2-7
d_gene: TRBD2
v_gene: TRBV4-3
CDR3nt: TGCGCCAGCAGCCAAGAAAAAGCGGGAGGTTCCTACGAGCAGTACTTC
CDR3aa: CASSQEKAGGSYEQYF

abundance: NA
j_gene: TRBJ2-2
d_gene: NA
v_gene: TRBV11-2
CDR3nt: TGTGCCAGCAGCTTAGAATCTTTAAGAGGCACCGGGGAGCTGTTTTTT
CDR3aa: CASSLESLRGTGELFF

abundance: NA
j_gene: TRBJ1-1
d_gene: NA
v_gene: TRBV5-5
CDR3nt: TGTGCCAGCAGGCCAGACAGGATGAACACTGAAGCTTTCTTT
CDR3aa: CASRPDRMNTEAFF

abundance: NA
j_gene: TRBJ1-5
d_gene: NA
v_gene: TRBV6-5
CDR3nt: TGTGCCAGCAGTTACTCGGACGGGGATCAGCCCCAGCATTTT
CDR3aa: CASSYSDGDQPQHF

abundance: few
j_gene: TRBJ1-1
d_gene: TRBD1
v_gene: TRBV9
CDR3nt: TGTGCCAGCAGCGTAGACAGGGGGCGACCTCAGGCTTTCTTT
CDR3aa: CASSVDRGRPQAFF

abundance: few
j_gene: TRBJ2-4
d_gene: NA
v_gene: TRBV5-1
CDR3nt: TGCGCCAGCAGCTCGGACACGACAGCCAAAAACATTCAGTACTTC
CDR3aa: CASSSDTTAKNIQYF

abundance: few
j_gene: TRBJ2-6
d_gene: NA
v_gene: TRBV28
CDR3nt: TGTGCCAGCAGCCCCGGCTCGCCTGGGGCCAACGTCCTGACTTTC
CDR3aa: CASSPGSPGANVLTF

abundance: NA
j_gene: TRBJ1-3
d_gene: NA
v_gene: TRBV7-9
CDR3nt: TGTGCCAGCAGCTTCCAGCCCGGGTGGACCATATATTTT
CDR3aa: CASSFQPGWTIYF

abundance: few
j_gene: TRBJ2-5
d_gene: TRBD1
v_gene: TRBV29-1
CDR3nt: TGCAGCATTCAGGGGGCGGAGGAGACCCAGTACTTC
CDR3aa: CSIQGAEETQYF

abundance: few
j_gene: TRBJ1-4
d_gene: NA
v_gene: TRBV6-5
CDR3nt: TGTGCCAGCAGTTCGCCCGGAAGGGGGGAGCGAAAACTGTTTTTT
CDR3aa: CASSSPGRGERKLFF

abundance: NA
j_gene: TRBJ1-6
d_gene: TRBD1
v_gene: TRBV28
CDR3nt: TGTGCCAGCAGCAAAACGTCAGGGGGCGGTTCACCCCTCCACTTT
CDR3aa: CASSKTSGGGSPLHF

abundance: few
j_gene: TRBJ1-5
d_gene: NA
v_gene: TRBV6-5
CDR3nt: TGTGCCAGCAGTAAGACAGGCAATCAGCCCCAGCATTTT
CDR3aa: CASSKTGNQPQHF

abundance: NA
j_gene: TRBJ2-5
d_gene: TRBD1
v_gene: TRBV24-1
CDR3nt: TGTGCCACCAGTGATCGGACAGGGGGAACTGAGACCCAGTACTTC
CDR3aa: CATSDRTGGTETQYF

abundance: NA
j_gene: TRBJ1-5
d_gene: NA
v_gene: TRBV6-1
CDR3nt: TGTGCCAGCAGGCCTAATAGCAATCAGCCCCAGCATTTT
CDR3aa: CASRPNSNQPQHF

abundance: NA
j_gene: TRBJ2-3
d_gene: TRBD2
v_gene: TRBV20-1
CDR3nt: TGCAGTGCTAGAGAACTAGCGGGAGTAGATACGCAGTATTTT
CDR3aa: CSARELAGVDTQYF

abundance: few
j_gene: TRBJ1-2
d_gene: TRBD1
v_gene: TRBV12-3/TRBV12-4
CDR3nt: TGTGCCAGCAGTTTAAAAAGGACAGGAACCTATGGCTACACCTTC
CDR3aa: CASSLKRTGTYGYTF

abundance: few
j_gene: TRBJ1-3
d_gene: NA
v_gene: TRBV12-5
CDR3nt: TGTGCTAGTGGTTTGGAAAGCTCTGGAAACACCATATATTTT
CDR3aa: CASGLESSGNTIYF

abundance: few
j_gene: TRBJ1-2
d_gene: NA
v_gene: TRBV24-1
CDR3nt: TGTGCCACCAGTGATCCCGTTTATGGCTACACCTTC
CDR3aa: CATSDPVYGYTF

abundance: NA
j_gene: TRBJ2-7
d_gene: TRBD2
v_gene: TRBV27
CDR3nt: TGTGCCAGCAGTTTAGGGACGGGAGGGTCCTACGAGCAGTACTTC
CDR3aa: CASSLGTGGSYEQYF

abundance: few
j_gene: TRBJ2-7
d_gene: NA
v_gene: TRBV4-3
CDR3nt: TGCGCCAGCAGCCAAGATCGGGACATAAAGTACGAGCAGTACTTC
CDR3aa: CASSQDRDIKYEQYF

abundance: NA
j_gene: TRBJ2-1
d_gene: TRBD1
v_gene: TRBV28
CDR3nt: TGTGCCAGCAGTAGCCGACAGGGGGATCTAAATGAGCAGTTCTTC
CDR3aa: CASSSRQGDLNEQFF

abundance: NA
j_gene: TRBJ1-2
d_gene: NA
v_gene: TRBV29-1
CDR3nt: TGCAGCGTTGAAGATATGGGGGAGGGTTCCTATGGCTACACCTTC
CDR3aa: CSVEDMGEGSYGYTF

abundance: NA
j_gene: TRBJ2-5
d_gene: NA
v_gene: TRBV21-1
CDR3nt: TGTGCCAGCAGCAACTTCACTAGCGCAATCCAAGAGACCCAGTACTTC
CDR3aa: CASSNFTSAIQETQYF

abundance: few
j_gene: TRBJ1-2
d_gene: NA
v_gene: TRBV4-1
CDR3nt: TGCGCCAGCAGCCAAGATTTACGGGGGGCGAAAGCTAACGGCTACACCTTC
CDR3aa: CASSQDLRGAKANGYTF

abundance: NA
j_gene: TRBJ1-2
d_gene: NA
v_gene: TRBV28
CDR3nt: TGTGCCAGCAGTTTCGCTCGGGACGGGGTTAAGACTAACTATGGCTACACCTTC
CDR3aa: CASSFARDGVKTNYGYTF

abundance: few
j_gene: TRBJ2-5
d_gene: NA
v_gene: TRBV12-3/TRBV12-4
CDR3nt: TGTGCCAGCAGGACAAACAGGGCCCGACAAGAGACCCAGTACTTC
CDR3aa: CASRTNRARQETQYF

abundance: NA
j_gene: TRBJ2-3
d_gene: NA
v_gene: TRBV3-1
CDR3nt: TGTGCCAGCAGCCAAGTAGCGGATACGCAGTATTTT
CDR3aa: CASSQVADTQYF

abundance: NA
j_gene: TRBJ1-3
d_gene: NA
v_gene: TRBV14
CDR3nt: TGTGCCAGCACTTTCTCTGGAAACACCATATATTTT
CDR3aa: CASTFSGNTIYF

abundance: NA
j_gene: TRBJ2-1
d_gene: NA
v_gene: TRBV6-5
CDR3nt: TGTGCCAGCTCAAGGGCGAGGGGAAATGAGCAGTTCTTC
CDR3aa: CASSRARGNEQFF

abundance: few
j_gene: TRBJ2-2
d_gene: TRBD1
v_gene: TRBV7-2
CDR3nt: TGTGCCAGCAGCTTAGTCGGGACAGGGATGCGGACCGGGGAGCTGTTTTTT
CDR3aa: CASSLVGTGMRTGELFF

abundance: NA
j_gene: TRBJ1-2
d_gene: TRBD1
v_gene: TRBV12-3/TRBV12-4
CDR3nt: TGTGCCAGCACCTGGGGGACAGACTATGGCTACACCTTC
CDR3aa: CASTWGTDYGYTF

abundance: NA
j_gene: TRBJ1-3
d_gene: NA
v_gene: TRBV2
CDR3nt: TGTGCCAGCAGCGCTAGGCCTCCAGGGAACTCTGGAAACACCATATATTTT
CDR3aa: CASSARPPGNSGNTIYF

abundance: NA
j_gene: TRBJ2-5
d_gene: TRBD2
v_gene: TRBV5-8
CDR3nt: TGTGCCAGCAGCTTGAGCGGGGTATCAGAGACCCAGTACTTC
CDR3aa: CASSLSGVSETQYF

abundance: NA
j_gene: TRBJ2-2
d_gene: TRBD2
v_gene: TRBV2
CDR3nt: TGTGCCAGCAGTGACCCAGGGAGGGCCGGTGTCGGGGAGCTGTTTTTT
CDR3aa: CASSDPGRAGVGELFF

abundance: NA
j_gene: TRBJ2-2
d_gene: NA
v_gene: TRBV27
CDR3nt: TGTGCCAGCAGCCCGCCCCCGACGGACACCGGGGAGCTGTTTTTT
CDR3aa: CASSPPPTDTGELFF

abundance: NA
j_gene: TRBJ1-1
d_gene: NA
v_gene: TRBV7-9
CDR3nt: TGTGCCAGCAGCACGGTATCGGTAATGAACACTGAAGCTTTCTTT
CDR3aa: CASSTVSVMNTEAFF